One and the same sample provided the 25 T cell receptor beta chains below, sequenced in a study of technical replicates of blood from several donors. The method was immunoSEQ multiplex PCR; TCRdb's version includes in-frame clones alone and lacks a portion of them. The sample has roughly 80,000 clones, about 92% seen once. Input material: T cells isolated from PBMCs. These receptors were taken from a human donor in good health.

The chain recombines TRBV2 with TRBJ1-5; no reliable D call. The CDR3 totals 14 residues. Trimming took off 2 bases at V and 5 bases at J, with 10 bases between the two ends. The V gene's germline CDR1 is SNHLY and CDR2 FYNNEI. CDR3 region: CASSELGVYQPQHF. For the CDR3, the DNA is TGTGCCAGCAGTGAACTGGGAGTTTATCAGCCCCAGCATTTT.

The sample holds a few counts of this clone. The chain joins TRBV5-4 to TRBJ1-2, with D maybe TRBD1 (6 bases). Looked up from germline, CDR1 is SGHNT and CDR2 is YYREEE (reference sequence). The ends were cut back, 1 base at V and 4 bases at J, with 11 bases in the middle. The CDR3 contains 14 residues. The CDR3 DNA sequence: TGTGCCAGCAGCTTGACGGGGACAAGCTATGGCTACACCTTC. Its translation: CASSLTGTSYGYTF.

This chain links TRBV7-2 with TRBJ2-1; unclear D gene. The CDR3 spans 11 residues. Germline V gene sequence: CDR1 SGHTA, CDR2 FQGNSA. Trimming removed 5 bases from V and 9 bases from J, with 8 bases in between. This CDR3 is CASSNPGEQFF. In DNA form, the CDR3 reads TGTGCCAGCAGCAATCCCGGTGAGCAGTTCTTC.

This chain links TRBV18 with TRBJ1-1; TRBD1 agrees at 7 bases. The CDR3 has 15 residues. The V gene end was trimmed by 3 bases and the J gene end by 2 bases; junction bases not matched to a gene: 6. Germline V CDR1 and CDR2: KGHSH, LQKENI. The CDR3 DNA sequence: TGTGCCAGCTCACCCGATGACAGGGACAACACTGAAGCTTTCTTT. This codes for CASSPDDRDNTEAFF. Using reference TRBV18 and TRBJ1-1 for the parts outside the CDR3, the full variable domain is NAGVMQNPRHLVRRRGQEARLRCSPMKGHSHVYWYRQLPEEGLKFMVYLQKENIIDESGMPKERFSAEFPKEGPSILRIQQVVRGDSAAYFCASSPDDRDNTEAFFGQGTRLTVV.

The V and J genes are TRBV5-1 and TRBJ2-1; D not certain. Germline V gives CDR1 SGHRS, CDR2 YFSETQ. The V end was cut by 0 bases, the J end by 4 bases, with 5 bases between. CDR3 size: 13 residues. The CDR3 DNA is TGCGCCAGCAGCTTGGACTTATACAATGAGCAGTTCTTC. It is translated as CASSLDLYNEQFF.

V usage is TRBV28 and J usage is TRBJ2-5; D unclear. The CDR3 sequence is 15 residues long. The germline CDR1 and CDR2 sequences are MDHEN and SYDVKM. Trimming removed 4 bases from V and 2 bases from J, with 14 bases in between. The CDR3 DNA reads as TGTGCCAGCAGTTCCTCCCCTCCAGGTCAAGAGACCCAGTACTTC. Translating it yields CASSSSPPGQETQYF.

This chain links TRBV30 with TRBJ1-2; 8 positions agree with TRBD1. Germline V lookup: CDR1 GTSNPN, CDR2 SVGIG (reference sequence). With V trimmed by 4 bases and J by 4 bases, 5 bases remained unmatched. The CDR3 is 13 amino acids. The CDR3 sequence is CAWTAGGVYGYTF. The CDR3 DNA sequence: TGTGCCTGGACTGCAGGGGGCGTCTATGGCTACACCTTC.

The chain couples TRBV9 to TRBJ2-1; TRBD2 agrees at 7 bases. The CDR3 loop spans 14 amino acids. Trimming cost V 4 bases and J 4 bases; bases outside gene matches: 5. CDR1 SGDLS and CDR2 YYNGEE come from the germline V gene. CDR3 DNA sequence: TGTGCCAGCAGCCCACGGACTAGTTACAATGAGCAGTTCTTC. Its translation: CASSPRTSYNEQFF.

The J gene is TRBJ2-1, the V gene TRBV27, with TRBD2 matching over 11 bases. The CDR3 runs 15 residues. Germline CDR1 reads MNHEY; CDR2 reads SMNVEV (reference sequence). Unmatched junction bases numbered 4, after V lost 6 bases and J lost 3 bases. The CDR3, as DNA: TGTGCCAGCAGCCCGACTAGCGGGAACTACAATGAGCAGTTCTTC. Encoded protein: CASSPTSGNYNEQFF.

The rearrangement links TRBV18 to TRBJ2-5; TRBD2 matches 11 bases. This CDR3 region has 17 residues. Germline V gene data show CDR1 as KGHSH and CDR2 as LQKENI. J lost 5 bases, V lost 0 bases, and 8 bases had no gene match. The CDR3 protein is CASSPPTTSGSRETQYF. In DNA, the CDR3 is TGTGCCAGCTCACCACCTACAACTAGCGGGAGTAGGGAGACCCAGTACTTC.

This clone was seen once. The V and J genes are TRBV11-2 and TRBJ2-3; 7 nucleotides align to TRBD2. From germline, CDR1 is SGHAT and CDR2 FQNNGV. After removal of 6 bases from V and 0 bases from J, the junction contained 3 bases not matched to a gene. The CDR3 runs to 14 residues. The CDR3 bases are TGTGCCAGCAGTCGCGGGGGTAGCACAGATACGCAGTATTTT. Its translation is CASSRGGSTDTQYF.

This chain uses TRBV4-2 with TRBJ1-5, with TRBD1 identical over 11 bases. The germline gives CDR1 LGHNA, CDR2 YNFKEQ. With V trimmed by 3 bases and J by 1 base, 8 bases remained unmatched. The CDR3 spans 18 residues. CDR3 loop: CASSQGGQGAMSNQPQHF. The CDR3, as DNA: TGTGCCAGCAGCCAGGGAGGACAGGGGGCTATGAGCAATCAGCCCCAGCATTTT.

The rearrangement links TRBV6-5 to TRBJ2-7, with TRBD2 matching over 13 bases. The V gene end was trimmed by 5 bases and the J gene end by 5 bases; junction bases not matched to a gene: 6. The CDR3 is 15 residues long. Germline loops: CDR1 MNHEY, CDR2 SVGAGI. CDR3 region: CASSQPGLAGHEQYF. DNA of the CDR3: TGTGCCAGCAGTCAACCGGGACTAGCGGGACACGAGCAGTACTTC.

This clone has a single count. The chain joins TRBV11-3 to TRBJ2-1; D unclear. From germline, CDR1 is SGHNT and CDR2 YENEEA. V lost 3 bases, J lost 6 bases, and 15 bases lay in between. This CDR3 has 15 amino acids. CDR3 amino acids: CASSFPPSSVNEQFF. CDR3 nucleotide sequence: TGTGCCAGCAGCTTCCCCCCTTCTAGTGTCAATGAGCAGTTCTTC. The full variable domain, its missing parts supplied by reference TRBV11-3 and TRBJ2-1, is EAGVVQSPRYKIIEKKQPVAFWCNPISGHNTLYWYLQNLGQGPELLIRYENEEAVDDSQLPKDRFSAERLKGVDSTLKIQPAELGDSAVYLCASSFPPSSVNEQFFGPGTRLTVL.

The CDR3, as DNA: TGCGCCAGCAATCTAGCGGGAGAGGTAGATACGCAGTATTTT. Translation: CASNLAGEVDTQYF. This chain connects TRBV10-2 to TRBJ2-3; 10 positions agree with TRBD2. V gave up 7 bases and J gave up 5 bases; unmatched junction bases: 6. Germline CDR1 and CDR2: WSHSY and SAAADI. The CDR3 totals 14 residues.

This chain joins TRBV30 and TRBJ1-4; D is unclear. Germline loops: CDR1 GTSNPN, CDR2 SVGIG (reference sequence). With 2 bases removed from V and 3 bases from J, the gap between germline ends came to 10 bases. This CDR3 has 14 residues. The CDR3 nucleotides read TGTGCCTGGAGTAGGGTGGGAGCTAATGAAAAACTGTTTTTT. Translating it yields CAWSRVGANEKLFF.

The CDR3 region is CASSLYRGGLADNNEQFF. CDR3 DNA sequence: TGTGCCAGCAGTTTATATAGGGGGGGACTAGCGGACAACAATGAGCAGTTCTTC. The chain combines TRBV27 with TRBJ2-1, with TRBD2 matching 11 bases. Germline V gene data show CDR1 as MNHEY and CDR2 as SMNVEV (reference sequence). The CDR3 is 18 residues long. The trim removed 1 base at V and 5 bases at J, leaving 10 bases unmatched.

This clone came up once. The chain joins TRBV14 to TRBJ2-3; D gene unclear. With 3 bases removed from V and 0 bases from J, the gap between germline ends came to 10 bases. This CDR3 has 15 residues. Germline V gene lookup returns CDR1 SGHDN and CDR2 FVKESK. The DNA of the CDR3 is TGTGCCAGCAGCCATCATGCGACTAGCACAGATACGCAGTATTTT. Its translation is CASSHHATSTDTQYF. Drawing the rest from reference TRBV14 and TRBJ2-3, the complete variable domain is EAGVTQFPSHSVIEKGQTVTLRCDPISGHDNLYWYRRVMGKEIKFLLHFVKESKQDESGMPNNRFLAERTGGTYSTLKVQPAELEDSGVYFCASSHHATSTDTQYFGPGTRLTVL.

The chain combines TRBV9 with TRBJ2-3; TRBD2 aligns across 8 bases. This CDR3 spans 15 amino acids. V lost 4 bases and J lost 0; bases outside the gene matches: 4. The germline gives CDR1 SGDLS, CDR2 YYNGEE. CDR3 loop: CASSSGGLSTDTQYF. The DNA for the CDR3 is TGTGCCAGCAGCTCGGGGGGGCTTAGCACAGATACGCAGTATTTT.

The CDR3: CASSFREDYGYTF. CDR3 nucleotide sequence: TGCGCCAGCAGCTTCCGCGAAGACTATGGCTACACCTTC. V usage is TRBV5-1 and J usage is TRBJ1-2; D ambiguous. Germline lookup yields CDR1 SGHRS and CDR2 YFSETQ. The length of the CDR3 is 13 residues. Trimming took 2 bases from V and 3 from J, leaving 8 bases between them. Full variable domain (outside the CDR3, taken from reference TRBV5-1 and TRBJ1-2): KAGVTQTPRYLIKTRGQQVTLSCSPISGHRSVSWYQQTPGQGLQFLFEYFSETQRNKGNFPGRFSGRQFSNSRSEMNVSTLELGDSALYLCASSFREDYGYTFGSGTRLTVV.

The CDR3 DNA follows: TGTGCCAGCTCACCATCTGCGGATTTCTATGGCAGCTACACCTTC. Protein sequence: CASSPSADFYGSYTF. V and J are TRBV18 and TRBJ1-2, with no clear D. The CDR3 totals 15 residues. V dropped 2 bases and J dropped 9 bases, with 19 bases sitting between them. Germline V CDR1 and CDR2: KGHSH, LQKENI.

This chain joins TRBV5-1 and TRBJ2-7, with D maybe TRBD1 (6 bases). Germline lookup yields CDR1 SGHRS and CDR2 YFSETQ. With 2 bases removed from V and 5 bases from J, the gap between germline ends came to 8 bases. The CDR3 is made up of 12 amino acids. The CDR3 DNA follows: TGCGCCAGCAGCTTCAGGGGTGACGAGCAGTACTTC. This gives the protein CASSFRGDEQYF.

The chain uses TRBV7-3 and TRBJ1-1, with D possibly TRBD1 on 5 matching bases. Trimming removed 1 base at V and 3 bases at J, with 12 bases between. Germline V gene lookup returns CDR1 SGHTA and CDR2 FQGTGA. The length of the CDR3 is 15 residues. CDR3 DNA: TGTGCCAGCAGCTTAAGCAGGGAAATGGACACTGAAGCTTTCTTT. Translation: CASSLSREMDTEAFF.

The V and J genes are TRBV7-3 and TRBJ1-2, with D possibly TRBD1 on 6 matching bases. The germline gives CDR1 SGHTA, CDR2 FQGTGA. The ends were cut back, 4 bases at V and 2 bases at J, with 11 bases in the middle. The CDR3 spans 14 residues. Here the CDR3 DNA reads TGTGCCAGCAGCTCAGGACAGACCAACTATGGCTACACCTTC. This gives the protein CASSSGQTNYGYTF.

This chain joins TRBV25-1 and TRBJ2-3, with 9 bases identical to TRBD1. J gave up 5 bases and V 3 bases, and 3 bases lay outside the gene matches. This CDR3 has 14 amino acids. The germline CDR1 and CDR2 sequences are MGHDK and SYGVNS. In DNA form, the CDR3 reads TGTGCCAGCAGTGAGCTGGACAGGGGAGATACGCAGTATTTT. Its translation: CASSELDRGDTQYF.